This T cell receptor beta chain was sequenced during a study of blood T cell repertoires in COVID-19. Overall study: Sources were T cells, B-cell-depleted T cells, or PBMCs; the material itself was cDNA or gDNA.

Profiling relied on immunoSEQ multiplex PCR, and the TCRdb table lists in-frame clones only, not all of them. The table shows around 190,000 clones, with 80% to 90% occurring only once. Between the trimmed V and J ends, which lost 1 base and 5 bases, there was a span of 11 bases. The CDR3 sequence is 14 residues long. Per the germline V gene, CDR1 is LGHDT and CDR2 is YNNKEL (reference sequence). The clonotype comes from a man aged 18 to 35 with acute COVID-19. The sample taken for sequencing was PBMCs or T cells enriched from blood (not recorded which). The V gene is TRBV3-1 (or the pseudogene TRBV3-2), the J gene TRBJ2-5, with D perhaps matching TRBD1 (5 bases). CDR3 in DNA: TGTGCCAGCAGCCAAGCAGGGAAGCAGGAGACCCAGTACTTC. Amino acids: CASSQAGKQETQYF.